This passage covers 32 T cell receptor beta chains from one sample sequenced in a study of shared clonotypes between healthy human individuals. TCRdb's copy holds only in-frame clones and misses some; the assay was immunoSEQ multiplex PCR. The sample shows 450,000 to 700,000 clones, around 95% of them seen only once. Naive CD8 populations comprised CD45RO-negative cells positively selected for CCR7, excluding terminally differentiated effector memory CD45RA+ cells. Sequencing was done on a sample of naive CD8+ T cells sorted from blood. The receptor source for this set is a woman aged 30 to 39 in good health.

The chain joins TRBV5-1 to TRBJ1-5; a possible D gene is TRBD1 (6 bases). In germline, CDR1 is SGHRS, CDR2 YFSETQ. The ends were cut back, 0 bases at V and 7 bases at J, with 8 bases in the middle. CDR3 length equals 13 residues. CDR3 protein: CASSLVGGQPQHF. In DNA, the CDR3 is TGCGCCAGCAGCTTGGTAGGGGGGCAGCCCCAGCATTTT.

The chain uses TRBV28 and TRBJ2-7; D is perhaps TRBD2 (7 bases). Deletions cut 5 bases from V and 2 bases from J, with 16 bases between. Germline values: CDR1 MDHEN, CDR2 SYDVKM. There are 15 residues in the CDR3. CDR3 protein: CASSPLQRDTYEQYF. The CDR3 coding sequence is TGTGCCAGCAGTCCCCTACAGCGGGACACCTACGAGCAGTACTTC.

The rearrangement uses TRBV5-6 and TRBJ1-1; maybe TRBD1 (6 bases). Germline-derived CDR1 and CDR2 are SGHDT and YYEEEE. CDR3 length: 15 amino acids. Trimming removed 2 bases at V and 0 bases at J, with 11 bases between. The CDR3 DNA reads TGTGCCAGCAGCTTTGGGGGGCCCATGAACACTGAAGCTTTCTTT. Residues: CASSFGGPMNTEAFF.

Of note for this clone: Other DNA sequences in this sample translate to the same CDR3. The genes are TRBV27 and TRBJ2-1; D is unclear. Trimming pared 0 bases from V and 4 bases from J, leaving 4 bases between. The CDR3 sequence is 13 residues long. Germline values: CDR1 MNHEY, CDR2 SMNVEV (reference sequence). CDR3 nucleotides: TGTGCCAGCAGTTTATCCAGTTACAATGAGCAGTTCTTC. Amino acid sequence: CASSLSSYNEQFF.

The V and J genes are TRBV27 and TRBJ2-1; 7 bases agree with TRBD2. V lost 5 bases and J lost 3; bases outside the gene matches: 10. Germline-derived CDR1 and CDR2 are MNHEY and SMNVEV (reference sequence). The CDR3 is 16 amino acids. CDR3 sequence (DNA): TGTGCCAGCAGTACCTCGCGGCTAGCGGTCTACAATGAGCAGTTCTTC. It encodes CASSTSRLAVYNEQFF.

This sequence joins TRBV28 and TRBJ1-1; D is unresolved. Germline values: CDR1 MDHEN, CDR2 SYDVKM. There are 16 residues in the CDR3. The V end was cut by 1 base, the J end by 2 bases, with 14 bases between. The CDR3 DNA reads TGTGCCAGCAGTTTATATTATCTCGGCGCCAACACTGAAGCTTTCTTT. It codes for CASSLYYLGANTEAFF.

The gene calls are TRBV7-9 and TRBJ2-5; D may be TRBD2 (6 bases). The germline V and J ends were trimmed by 0 bases and 4 bases, with 6 bases remaining between them. Germline V gene sequence: CDR1 SEHNR, CDR2 FQNEAQ (reference sequence). The CDR3 length is 13 residues. The chain's CDR3 is CASSLARGETQYF. CDR3 in DNA: TGTGCCAGCAGCTTAGCGCGGGGAGAGACCCAGTACTTC.

CDR3 bases: TGCGCCAGCAGCTTTAGCGGGAGGACCACAGATACGCAGTATTTT. It translates to CASSFSGRTTDTQYF. The rearrangement joins TRBV5-1 to TRBJ2-3; 10 positions agree with TRBD2. Germline trimming cut 2 bases from V and 2 bases from J; bases unmatched to any gene: 2. Germline assignment: CDR1 SGHRS and CDR2 YFSETQ. The CDR3 is 15 residues long.

The chain recombines TRBV27 with TRBJ1-4; D remains unclear. The CDR3 extends over 15 amino acids. Trimming left V 5 bases short and J 7 bases short, with 17 bases between. Germline CDR1 MNHEY, CDR2 SMNVEV (reference sequence). The CDR3 sequence: CASSDMDLRGEKLFF. The DNA for the CDR3 is TGTGCCAGCAGTGACATGGACCTACGGGGTGAAAAACTGTTTTTT. The full variable domain, with the rest looked up from reference TRBV27 and TRBJ1-4, is EAQVTQNPRYLITVTGKKLTVTCSQNMNHEYMSWYRQDPGLGLRQIYYSMNVEVTDKGDVPEGYKVSRKEKRNFPLILESPSPNQTSLYFCASSDMDLRGEKLFFGSGTQLSVL.

This clone was seen only once. The rearrangement uses TRBV2 and TRBJ1-1; D is undetermined. V was shortened by 2 bases and J by 3 bases, with 13 bases between the two germline ends. CDR3 length: 15 amino acids. From germline, CDR1 is SNHLY and CDR2 FYNNEI. The CDR3 bases are TGTGCCAGCAGTGAATCGTGGCGGAGCTACACTGAAGCTTTCTTT. Translating it yields CASSESWRSYTEAFF.

The rearrangement joins TRBV6-1 to TRBJ1-2; TRBD1 is a possible D gene (5 bases). This CDR3 has 14 residues. CDR1 MNHNS and CDR2 SASEGT come from the germline V gene. Trimming pared 3 bases from V and 3 bases from J, leaving 11 bases between. The CDR3 is CASSEAGLDYGYTF. As DNA, the CDR3 is TGTGCCAGCAGTGAGGCAGGGCTGGACTATGGCTACACCTTC.

The chain combines TRBV2 with TRBJ2-1, with 7 positions matching TRBD2. Germline V lookup: CDR1 SNHLY, CDR2 FYNNEI. Trimming cost V 6 bases and J 11 bases; bases outside gene matches: 16. CDR3 length: 15 amino acids. The CDR3 loop is CASSDPSGIAAQQFF. In DNA form, the CDR3 reads TGTGCCAGCAGCGACCCGAGCGGGATAGCGGCCCAGCAGTTCTTC.

V and J are TRBV25-1 and TRBJ1-1, with TRBD1 matching 8 bases. The CDR3 spans 14 residues. Germline values: CDR1 MGHDK, CDR2 SYGVNS. V dropped 5 bases and J dropped 0; count of bases not matched to a gene: 2. CDR3 coding DNA: TGTGCCAGCAGTTTACAGGGGGTGAACACTGAAGCTTTCTTT. This encodes CASSLQGVNTEAFF.

Turning to this clone: This sample also contains other DNA sequences that code for the same CDR3. CDR3 nucleotides: TGTGCCAGCAGCGTAGGGGCGGGAGGGCCCTACGAGCAGTACTTC. Translation gives CASSVGAGGPYEQYF. The V and J genes are TRBV9 and TRBJ2-7; 9 bases align to TRBD2. The CDR3 totals 15 residues. Trimming cost V 0 bases and J 2 bases; bases outside gene matches: 3. The germline V gene has CDR1 SGDLS and CDR2 YYNGEE.

This chain joins TRBV2 and TRBJ2-6, with D unclear. Trimming removed 8 bases at V and 0 bases at J, with 5 bases between. Per the germline V gene, CDR1 is SNHLY and CDR2 is FYNNEI. This CDR3 has 13 residues. The CDR3 sequence: CASLSSGANVLTF. The CDR3 DNA sequence: TGTGCCAGCCTTTCCTCTGGGGCCAACGTCCTGACTTTC.

The gene calls are TRBV27 and TRBJ2-7; 8 bases line up with TRBD1. V lost 2 bases, J lost 2 bases, and 2 bases stayed unmatched. This CDR3 comprises 14 residues. The germline CDR1 and CDR2 sequences are MNHEY and SMNVEV (reference sequence). For the CDR3, the DNA is TGTGCCAGCAGTTTACGGACAGGGACCTACGAGCAGTACTTC. It translates to CASSLRTGTYEQYF.

The chain employs TRBV29-1 and TRBJ2-7, with 13 nucleotides matching TRBD2. The CDR3 has 14 residues. Germline V gives CDR1 SQVTM, CDR2 ANQGSEA. V lost 5 bases, J lost 3 bases, and 4 bases stayed unmatched. CDR3 sequence (DNA): TGCAGCGTTAAAGGACTAGCGGGAGTCTACGAGCAGTACTTC. Translating it yields CSVKGLAGVYEQYF.

This rearrangement joins TRBV6-1 to TRBJ1-5; TRBD1 might be the D (5 bases). The CDR3 contains 17 residues. With 3 bases removed from V and 2 bases from J, the gap between germline ends came to 17 bases. The V gene's germline CDR1 is MNHNS and CDR2 SASEGT. For the CDR3, the DNA is TGTGCCAGCAGTGACGGAACGGAGGGGAGAGGCAATCAGCCCCAGCATTTT. Residues: CASSDGTEGRGNQPQHF.

V is TRBV11-2 and J is TRBJ2-1, with a tentative D call TRBD2 (6 bases). Germline CDR1 SGHAT, CDR2 FQNNGV. The CDR3 has 18 amino acids. The V end was cut by 1 base, the J end by 13 bases, with 29 bases between. CDR3 sequence: CASSLVFGSRATKKTQFF. CDR3 in DNA: TGTGCCAGCAGCTTAGTTTTCGGGAGCCGTGCTACCAAAAAAACCCAGTTCTTC.

In DNA form, the CDR3 reads TGTGCCAGCACCCTTTCCCGGACGGCGAGTTACGAGCAGTACTTC. Residues: CASTLSRTASYEQYF. J is TRBJ2-7 and V is TRBV6-1, with D unclear. The CDR3 sequence is 15 residues long. CDR1 is MNHNS, CDR2 SASEGT, per germline. The V and J ends lost 7 bases and 4 bases respectively, with 20 bases between them.

The chain combines TRBV4-1 with TRBJ2-1, with 7 bases matching TRBD1. Per the germline V gene, CDR1 is MGHRA and CDR2 is YSYEKL. With 3 bases clipped from V and 4 bases from J, the junction kept 3 bases outside the gene matches. The length of the CDR3 is 14 residues. The CDR3 here is CASSHLGQYNEQFF. CDR3 bases: TGCGCCAGCAGCCACCTGGGACAGTACAATGAGCAGTTCTTC.

This sequence joins TRBV28 and TRBJ2-7, with 7 bases that match TRBD1. The germline V gene encodes CDR1 MDHEN and CDR2 SYDVKM. The CDR3 length is 14 residues. J lost 6 bases, V lost 5 bases, and 10 bases had no gene match. The CDR3 DNA is TGTGCCAGCAGTATCTACAGGGGAAGGGGCGAGCAGTACTTC. Amino acid sequence: CASSIYRGRGEQYF.

This chain joins TRBV30 and TRBJ2-3, with D uncertain. CDR1 is GTSNPN and CDR2 is SVGIG in the germline V gene (reference sequence). The CDR3 is made up of 15 amino acids. With 0 bases removed from V and 2 bases from J, the gap between germline ends came to 12 bases. The CDR3, as DNA: TGTGCCTGGAGTGTTGGTGGCCACGACACAGATACGCAGTATTTT. It encodes CAWSVGGHDTDTQYF. The whole variable domain, remainder taken from reference TRBV30 and TRBJ2-3, is SQTIHQWPATLVQPVGSPLSLECTVEGTSNPNLYWYRQAAGRGLQLLFYSVGIGQISSEVPQNLSASRPQDRQFILSSKKLLLSDSGFYLCAWSVGGHDTDTQYFGPGTRLTVL.

The chain has TRBV28 and TRBJ2-5; D is unclear. TRBJ2-7 matches the DNA end more closely, so the J call is doubtful. This CDR3 spans 15 amino acids. Germline-derived CDR1 and CDR2 are MDHEN and SYDVKM. The CDR3 DNA reads TGTGCCAGCAGTTTAAATAACGCAGGACCCTACGAGCAGTACTTC. Its translation: CASSLNNAGPYEQYF.

V usage is TRBV27 and J usage is TRBJ1-2; D is undetermined. Trimming removed 8 bases from V and 5 bases from J, with 9 bases in between. The germline CDR1 and CDR2 sequences are MNHEY and SMNVEV (reference sequence). CDR3 length: 11 residues. The CDR3 protein is CASRSAYGYTF. For the CDR3, the DNA is TGTGCCAGCCGGAGCGCATATGGCTACACCTTC.

The rearrangement uses TRBV7-3 and TRBJ1-2; 8 bases are a match to TRBD1. The CDR3 loop spans 15 amino acids. Per the germline V gene, CDR1 is SGHTA and CDR2 is FQGTGA. V shed 5 bases, J shed 5 bases, and the junction held 10 bases outside the gene matches. DNA of the CDR3: TGTGCCAGCAGCCCCAACGGCGGACAGGGATATGGCTACACCTTC. Translated: CASSPNGGQGYGYTF.

The genes are TRBV19 and TRBJ1-1; no definite D call. The CDR3 consists of 14 residues. Trimming left V 3 bases short and J 1 base short, with 9 bases between. Germline V CDR1 and CDR2: LNHDA, SQIVND (reference sequence). CDR3 loop: CASSILGGNTEAFF. The CDR3 coding sequence is TGTGCCAGTAGTATCCTGGGCGGGAACACTGAAGCTTTCTTT.

CDR3 sequence reads: CASREDSQDTQYF. The CDR3, as DNA: TGTGCCAGCAGAGAAGACAGTCAAGATACGCAGTATTTT. The chain is built from TRBV13 and TRBJ2-3; D may be TRBD1 (5 bases). The CDR3 spans 13 residues. The V gene's germline CDR1 is PRHDT and CDR2 FYEKMQ (reference sequence). With 6 bases removed from V and 5 bases from J, the gap between germline ends came to 12 bases.

V usage is TRBV13 and J usage is TRBJ2-1, with 8 bases lining up with TRBD1. In germline, CDR1 is PRHDT, CDR2 FYEKMQ (reference sequence). The junction had 9 bases not matched to a gene; V was cut back by 5 bases and J by 3 bases. The CDR3 totals 16 residues. Here the CDR3 reads CASSPLGTGVYNEQFF. Written as DNA, the CDR3 is TGTGCCAGCAGCCCACTGGGGACAGGAGTCTACAATGAGCAGTTCTTC.

The chain couples TRBV6-1 to TRBJ1-1; no reliable D call. Germline V gives CDR1 MNHNS, CDR2 SASEGT. V lost 5 bases to trimming and J lost 0 bases, with 7 bases between them. The CDR3 length is 13 residues. CDR3 residues: CASSWTVNTEAFF. The CDR3 DNA follows: TGTGCCAGCAGTTGGACGGTGAACACTGAAGCTTTCTTT.

This clone was found once. This chain uses TRBV11-3 with TRBJ2-1; no clear D gene. Looked up from germline, CDR1 is SGHNT and CDR2 is YENEEA. CDR3 length equals 16 residues. V was cut by 4 bases and J by 5 bases, with 18 bases left in between. The CDR3 region is CASSSRSGGKNNEQFF. The DNA for the CDR3 is TGTGCCAGCAGCTCTCGGTCAGGTGGGAAAAACAATGAGCAGTTCTTC.

This sequence joins TRBV19 and TRBJ2-3, with unresolved D. Germline assignment: CDR1 LNHDA and CDR2 SQIVND (reference sequence). V was pared by 1 base and J by 5 bases, with 16 bases between. The CDR3 is 16 amino acids. CDR3 region: CASSIVSSADRDTQYF. In DNA form, the CDR3 reads TGTGCCAGTAGTATAGTTTCCAGCGCCGATCGAGATACGCAGTATTTT.